The T cell receptor (beta chain) under discussion was sequenced for a study of technical replicates of blood from a handful of donors. Clones were read by immunoSEQ multiplex PCR, and TCRdb kept only the in-frame ones, dropping some. Among under 90,000 clones, about 96% were seen once, and the ten largest hold 0.2%. The CDR3 contains 14 residues. Trimming shortened V by 4 bases and J by 3 bases, and 13 bases separated the two germline ends. The germline V gene has CDR1 MNHNS and CDR2 SASEGT. The origin of this receptor is a human donor in good health. The chain couples TRBV6-1 to TRBJ2-7; TRBD2 might be the D (6 bases). Material: T cells isolated from PBMCs. CDR3: CASSAGTQSYEQYF. In DNA, the CDR3 is TGTGCCAGCAGTGCCGGGACTCAAAGCTACGAGCAGTACTTC.